These 5 T cell receptor beta chains originate from one sample sequenced in a study of T cell repertoires in cytomegalovirus infection (dated by TCRdb to between 2017 and 2020). TCRdb shows the sequencer as Illumina HiSeq 1500. The public reads were run again by TCRdb, first through fastp at Q25 and then through MiXCR, and only productive beta chains were kept. Entries that share a CDR3 protein sequence are merged under the most common genes and DNA. In this sample the table shows 150,000 to 200,000 distinct CDR3 sequences, 14% of which occur a single time. Around 27% of the sample is taken by the ten largest. The sequenced material came from PBMCs. Every receptor here comes from a human donor in good health (CMV status not recorded). Some clones in this sample may be carry-over from other donors' samples.

J is TRBJ1-1 and V is TRBV5-4; possible D gene TRBD1, 5 bases. Germline V gene lookup returns CDR1 SGHNT and CDR2 YYREEE (reference sequence). This CDR3 is built from 12 residues. V was pared by 6 bases and J by 7 bases, with 13 bases between. The CDR3 nucleotides read TGTGCCAGCATCGGGGCAGCGCGTGAAGCTTTCTTT. It encodes CASIGAAREAFF. The full variable domain, with the rest looked up from reference TRBV5-4 and TRBJ1-1, is ETGVTQSPTHLIKTRGQQVTLRCSSQSGHNTVSWYQQALGQGPQFIFQYYREEENGRGNFPPRFSGLQFPNYSSELNVNALELDDSALYLCASIGAAREAFFGQGTRLTVV.

The J gene is TRBJ2-5, the V gene TRBV20-1; D not resolved. CDR1 and CDR2 from the germline V gene are DFQATT and SNEGSKA (reference sequence). V was cut by 3 bases and J by 2 bases, with 7 bases left in between. The CDR3 runs 12 residues. CDR3 coding DNA: TGCAGTGCTAGTCAGGCTCAAGAGACCCAGTACTTC. This gives the protein CSASQAQETQYF.

The V and J genes are TRBV20-1 and TRBJ2-7; 10 nucleotides match TRBD2. V shed 5 bases, J shed 3 bases, and the junction held 10 bases outside the gene matches. CDR3 size: 15 residues. Looked up from germline, CDR1 is DFQATT and CDR2 is SNEGSKA (reference sequence). The CDR3 nucleotides read TGCAGTGCTCCCGGAGGGCTAGCGGGAGTCTACGAGCAGTACTTC. It encodes CSAPGGLAGVYEQYF.

This clonotype was counted only a few times. This sequence joins TRBV2 and TRBJ2-1, with 7 bases identical to TRBD1. CDR1 is SNHLY, CDR2 FYNNEI, per germline. The CDR3 runs to 14 residues. V lost 4 bases and J lost 7; bases outside the gene matches: 7. The CDR3 here is CASSAHGRGNEQFF. The DNA for the CDR3 is TGTGCCAGCAGTGCCCATGGCAGGGGGAATGAGCAGTTCTTC.

The chain has TRBV7-9 and TRBJ1-2; a weak D match, TRBD1 (6 bases). V was cut by 5 bases and J by 0 bases, with 16 bases left in between. Looked up from germline, CDR1 is SEHNR and CDR2 is FQNEAQ (reference sequence). The CDR3 is 16 residues long. CDR3 nucleotides: TGTGCCAGCAGCCCAGGAGACAGGAAAGCTAACTATGGCTACACCTTC. Its protein is CASSPGDRKANYGYTF. Combining the CDR3 with reference TRBV7-9 and TRBJ1-2 gives the whole variable domain DTGVSQNPRHKITKRGQNVTFRCDPISEHNRLYWYRQTLGQGPEFLTYFQNEAQLEKSRLLSDRFSAERPKGSFSTLEIQRTEQGDSAMYLCASSPGDRKANYGYTFGSGTRLTVV.